This TCR beta chain stems from a study of shared clonotypes between healthy human individuals. Whole-study results and caveats: Only blood was sampled, and tissue TCR repertoires likely differ from blood ones. At large depth, rarefaction still showed sorted-subset sequencing to be incomplete. Memory subsets had estimated richness that was generally smaller than that of naive subsets.

The CDR3 sequence is 18 residues long. With 5 bases clipped from V and 5 bases from J, the junction kept 13 bases outside the gene matches. Per the germline V gene, CDR1 is MNHEY and CDR2 is SMNVEV (reference sequence). Note on this clone: Its target is not known.

Only in-frame clones appear in the TCRdb table, and some are missing; sequencing was by immunoSEQ multiplex PCR. The repertoire has 2 million to 2.5 million clones, 85% to 95% of them found once; the top ten carry 0.37%. V gene TRBV27 combines with J gene TRBJ2-3, with 13 nucleotides matching TRBD2. The receptor was isolated from a man younger than 35 in good health. Some clones in this sample may be carry-over from other donors' samples. The sequencing sample was made of naive CD4+ T cells from PBMCs. Stated subset: CD45RA+ positively selected. This CDR3 reads CASSPRTSGSMGGDTQYF. The DNA of the CDR3 is TGTGCCAGCAGTCCCAGGACTAGCGGGAGCATGGGGGGAGATACGCAGTATTTT.